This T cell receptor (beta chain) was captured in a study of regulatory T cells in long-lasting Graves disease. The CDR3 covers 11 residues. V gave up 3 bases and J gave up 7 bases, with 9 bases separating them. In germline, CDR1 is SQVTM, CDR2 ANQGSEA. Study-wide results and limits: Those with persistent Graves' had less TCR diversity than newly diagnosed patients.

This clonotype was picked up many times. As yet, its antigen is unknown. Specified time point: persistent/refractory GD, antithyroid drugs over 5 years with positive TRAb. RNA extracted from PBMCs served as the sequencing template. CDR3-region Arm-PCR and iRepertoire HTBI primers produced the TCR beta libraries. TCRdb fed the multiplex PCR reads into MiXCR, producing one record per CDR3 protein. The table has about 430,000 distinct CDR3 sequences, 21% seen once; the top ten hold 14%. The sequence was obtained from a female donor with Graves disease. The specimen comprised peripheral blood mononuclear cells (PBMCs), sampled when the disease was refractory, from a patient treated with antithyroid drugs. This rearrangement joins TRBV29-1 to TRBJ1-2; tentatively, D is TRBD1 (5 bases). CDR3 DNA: TGCAGCGTTGAGCAGGGAGGTGGCTACACCTTC. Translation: CSVEQGGGYTF. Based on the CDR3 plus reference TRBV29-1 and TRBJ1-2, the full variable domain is SAVISQKPSRDICQRGTSLTIQCQVDSQVTMMFWYRQQPGQSLTLIATANQGSEATYESGFVIDKFPISRPNLTFSTLTVSNMSPEDSSIYLCSVEQGGGYTFGSGTRLTVV.